The rows below give T cell receptor beta chains drawn from one sample of a study of chemoradiotherapy in HPV16-positive cancers. The assay was immunoSEQ multiplex PCR, and TCRdb's table has in-frame clones only and misses some. In the table there are a few thousand clones, over 60% of which are singletons. This specimen was taken from a patient who underwent chemoradiotherapy. The receptor source for this set is a human donor with HPV-associated anogenital cancer. Each CDR3 is given with its conserved first and last residue. The D gene is left open where the match is weak. The size field is filled for only some rows; it gives once, few, many or a size class.

size,V,D,J,CDR3,DNA
-,TRBV6-6,-,TRBJ2-3,CASLDPTRVTDTQYF,TGTGCCAGCCTTGACCCCACGCGCGTCACAGATACGCAGTATTTT
-,TRBV7-2,-,TRBJ2-3,CASSLRSGPTDTQYF,TGTGCCAGCAGCTTACGAAGCGGTCCCACAGATACGCAGTATTTT
-,TRBV14,-,TRBJ1-1,CASSQEARRPEAFF,TGTGCCAGCAGCCAAGAGGCACGGCGGCCTGAAGCTTTCTTT
-,TRBV12-5,TRBD1,TRBJ1-1,CASGLPTGTVYTEAFF,TGTGCTAGTGGTTTGCCCACCGGGACAGTGTACACTGAAGCTTTCTTT
-,TRBV11-2,TRBD1,TRBJ2-3,CASSLERGRGKKDTQYF,TGTGCCAGCAGCTTAGAAAGGGGGCGCGGTAAAAAAGATACGCAGTATTTT
few,TRBV29-1,-,TRBJ1-2,CSVTDYGYTF,TGCAGCGTGACAGATTATGGCTACACCTTC
-,TRBV4-3,-,TRBJ2-2,CASSQEPRLSTSNTGELFF,TGCGCCAGCAGCCAAGAACCAAGGCTCAGCACTTCGAACACCGGGGAGCTGTTTTTT
few,TRBV4-1,TRBD1,TRBJ1-2,CASRHGRGLGGYTF,TGCGCCAGCAGGCACGGCAGGGGGCTAGGTGGCTACACCTTC
-,TRBV5-4,-,TRBJ1-6,CASSSIGSPLHF,TGTGCCAGCAGCTCGATTGGATCACCCCTCCACTTT
-,TRBV9,-,TRBJ2-3,CASSTGTDTQYF,TGTGCCAGCAGCACTGGTACAGATACGCAGTATTTT
-,TRBV21-1,-,TRBJ2-1,CATPDGYHTYNEQFF,TGTGCCACCCCCGATGGTTACCATACCTACAATGAGCAGTTCTTC
-,TRBV7-2,TRBD1,TRBJ2-6,CASSQQGSTSGANVLTF,TGTGCCAGCAGCCAACAGGGGTCTACCTCTGGGGCCAACGTCCTGACTTTC
-,TRBV6-4,-,TRBJ1-2,CASSDSRQANFYGYTF,TGTGCCAGCAGTGACTCGCGGCAGGCGAACTTCTATGGCTACACCTTC
-,TRBV4-3,TRBD2,TRBJ2-3,CASSQRASGSDTQYF,TGCGCCAGCAGCCAAAGGGCTAGCGGGAGTGATACGCAGTATTTT
few,TRBV7-2,TRBD1,TRBJ1-6,CASSPRQGFGPLHF,TGTGCCAGCAGCCCTCGACAGGGGTTTGGACCCCTCCACTTT
-,TRBV27,-,TRBJ2-1,CASSLRVFDEQFF,TGTGCCAGCAGTTTAAGAGTTTTCGATGAGCAGTTCTTC
-,TRBV6-5,-,TRBJ1-1,CASSFQGTAEAFF,TGTGCCAGCAGTTTTCAGGGGACCGCTGAAGCTTTCTTT